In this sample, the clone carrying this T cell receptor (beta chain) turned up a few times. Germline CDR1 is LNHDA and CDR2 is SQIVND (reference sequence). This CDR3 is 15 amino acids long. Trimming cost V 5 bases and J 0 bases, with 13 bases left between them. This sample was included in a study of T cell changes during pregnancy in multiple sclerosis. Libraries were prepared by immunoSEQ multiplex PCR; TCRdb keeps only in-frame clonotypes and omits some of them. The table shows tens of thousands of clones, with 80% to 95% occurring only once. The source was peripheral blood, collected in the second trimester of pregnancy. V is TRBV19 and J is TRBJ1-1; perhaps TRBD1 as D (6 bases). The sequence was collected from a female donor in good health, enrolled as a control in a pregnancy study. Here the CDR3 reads CASSLQGLMNTEAFF. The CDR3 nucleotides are TGTGCCAGTAGTTTACAGGGCCTCATGAACACTGAAGCTTTCTTT.